This record covers a single TCR beta chain. The source of the sample is a study of blood T cell repertoires in COVID-19. Original processing methods: Reference gene primer amplification gave estimated nucleated cell counts. Produced via immunoSEQ multiplex PCR; TCRdb's table is partial and in-frame only. V and J calls and clone size are as listed in that table; D and trimming were resolved from the DNA. This table has 200,000 to 300,000 clones, roughly 84% appearing once. J lost 9 bases, V lost 5 bases, and 4 bases had no gene match. From germline, CDR1 is WNHNN and CDR2 SYGVQD (reference sequence). CDR3 length: 12 residues.

This receptor was taken from a middle-aged woman who had recovered from COVID-19. V is TRBV10-1 and J is TRBJ2-1; TRBD1 matches at 7 bases. Sequenced input: peripheral blood. CDR3 sequence (DNA): TGCGCCAGCAGTACGACAGGGTTTGAGCAGTTCTTC. Its protein is CASSTTGFEQFF.